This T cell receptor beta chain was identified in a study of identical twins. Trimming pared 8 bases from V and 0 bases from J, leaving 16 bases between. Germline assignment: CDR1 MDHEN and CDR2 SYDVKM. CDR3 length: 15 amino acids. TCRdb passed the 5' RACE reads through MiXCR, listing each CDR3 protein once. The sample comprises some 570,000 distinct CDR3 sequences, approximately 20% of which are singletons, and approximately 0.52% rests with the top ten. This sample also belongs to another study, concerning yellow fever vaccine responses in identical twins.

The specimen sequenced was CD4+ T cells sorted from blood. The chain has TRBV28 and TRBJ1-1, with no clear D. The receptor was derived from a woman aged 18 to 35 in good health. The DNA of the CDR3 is TGTGCCAGCCTCACACTCCAGGATTTGAACACTGAAGCTTTCTTT. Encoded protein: CASLTLQDLNTEAFF.